One sample yielded the 18 T cell receptor beta chains listed below, sequenced in a study of post-analysis software for immune sequencing data. No antigen is known for these receptors. Unique molecular identifiers were built into the TCR beta cDNA libraries. TCRdb used MiXCR to reprocess the PCR reads, holding one entry per CDR3 protein. Of about 540,000 distinct CDR3 sequences detected, roughly 34% appear once; the ten largest clones hold 4.5% to 7.5%. Findings and caveats of the study: When patients were compared with controls, a handful of TRBV segments were more frequent, TRBV5-6, TRBV5-1 and TRBV20-1 among them.

Sequenced material: blood. All receptors derive from a girl aged 2-17 years with multiple sclerosis.

The rearrangement uses TRBV7-8 and TRBJ2-5; 9 bases agree with TRBD1. J was trimmed by 2 bases and V by 5 bases; bases with no gene match: 15. CDR3 length: 18 residues. Germline V CDR1 and CDR2: SGHVS, FQNEAQ. The CDR3 coding sequence is TGTGCCAGCAGCCCCTCCCAGGACAGGGGAGTGAGGCAAGAGACCCAGTACTTC. Protein: CASSPSQDRGVRQETQYF.

This clonotype was seen a few times. This rearrangement joins TRBV20-1 to TRBJ1-2, with D perhaps TRBD1 (5 bases). The V gene's germline CDR1 is DFQATT and CDR2 SNEGSKA (reference sequence). The CDR3 spans 13 residues. Trimming took off 3 bases at V and 2 bases at J, with 10 bases between the two ends. The CDR3 region is CSARTKGNYGYTF. As DNA, the CDR3 is TGCAGTGCTAGGACGAAGGGGAACTATGGCTACACCTTC.

CDR3 protein: CASSPERGGEETQYF. The CDR3 region has the DNA TGCGCCAGCAGTCCCGAGCGGGGGGGCGAAGAGACCCAGTACTTC. This rearrangement joins TRBV5-1 to TRBJ2-5, with 10 nucleotides matching TRBD2. Germline V gene data show CDR1 as SGHRS and CDR2 as YFSETQ. With 5 bases clipped from V and 3 bases from J, the junction kept 7 bases outside the gene matches. The length of the CDR3 is 15 residues.

There are a few counts of this clonotype. The chain uses TRBV29-1 and TRBJ1-2, with a possible D match to TRBD1 (5 bases). The CDR3 is made up of 14 amino acids. Deletions cut 1 base from V and 7 bases from J, with 16 bases between. CDR1 and CDR2 from the germline V gene are SQVTM and ANQGSEA. The CDR3 DNA follows: TGCAGCGTTGAAGCTTCCGCGGGGGAATTTGGCTACACCTTC. Translation: CSVEASAGEFGYTF.

The chain links TRBV29-1 to TRBJ2-5; TRBD1 matches at 10 bases. CDR1 SQVTM and CDR2 ANQGSEA come from the germline V gene. The CDR3 spans 12 residues. V dropped 5 bases and J dropped 4; count of bases not matched to a gene: 1. The CDR3 reads CSVRDRGETQYF. CDR3 sequence (DNA): TGCAGCGTTAGGGACAGGGGAGAGACCCAGTACTTC.

V usage is TRBV7-2 and J usage is TRBJ1-4, with 7 bases lining up with TRBD1. Germline trimming cut 4 bases from V and 8 bases from J; bases unmatched to any gene: 7. The germline CDR1 and CDR2 sequences are SGHTA and FQGNSA. The CDR3 has 14 amino acids. The DNA of the CDR3 is TGTGCCAGCAGCTCAGGGGGGGGATGGGAAAAACTGTTTTTT. It yields the protein CASSSGGGWEKLFF. The whole variable domain, remainder taken from reference TRBV7-2 and TRBJ1-4, is GAGVSQSPSNKVTEKGKDVELRCDPISGHTALYWYRQSLGQGLEFLIYFQGNSAPDKSGLPSDRFSAERTGGSVSTLTIQRTQQEDSAVYLCASSSGGGWEKLFFGSGTQLSVL.

This chain connects TRBV24-1 to TRBJ2-3, with D perhaps given as TRBD1 or TRBD2 (6 bases each). CDR1 is KGHDR and CDR2 is SFDVKD in the germline V gene. The V end was cut by 6 bases, the J end by 2 bases, with 23 bases between. This CDR3 is built from 18 residues. The CDR3 loop reads CATSYDGGPQGNTDTQYF. The CDR3 bases are TGTGCCACCAGTTATGACGGGGGCCCCCAGGGAAACACAGATACGCAGTATTTT.

The table lists this clonotype with a few counts. The J gene is TRBJ2-5, the V gene TRBV12-3 or TRBV12-4; D is perhaps TRBD1 or TRBD2 (6 bases each). With 2 bases removed from V and 0 bases from J, the gap between germline ends came to 7 bases. The CDR3 loop spans 14 amino acids. The CDR3 coding sequence is TGTGCCAGCAGTTTAAGGGGGGACCAAGAGACCCAGTACTTC. Translation gives CASSLRGDQETQYF.

This clonotype was counted a few times. The chain joins TRBV20-1 to TRBJ2-3; D is tentatively TRBD1 or TRBD2 (5 bases each). Between the trimmed V and J ends, which lost 6 bases and 3 bases, there was a span of 13 bases. This CDR3 is built from 13 residues. CDR1 and CDR2 (germline): DFQATT, SNEGSKA (reference sequence). The CDR3 protein is CSADMGATDTQYF. CDR3 DNA sequence: TGCAGTGCGGACATGGGAGCTACAGATACGCAGTATTTT.

To note about this clonotype: At one end the junction does not follow the germline gene, possibly because of a read error. The chain joins TRBV5-6 to TRBJ1-6; maybe TRBD1 (6 bases). From germline, CDR1 is SGHDT and CDR2 YYEEEE. CDR3 size: 15 residues. The CDR3 sequence is CASSPAGAGNSPPHF. Written as DNA, the CDR3 is TGTGCCAGCAGCCCTGCGGGGGCTGGCAATTCACCCCCCCACTTT.

The chain joins TRBV3-1 to TRBJ2-7; 7 nucleotides line up with TRBD2. The CDR3 has 16 residues. The V gene's germline CDR1 is LGHDT and CDR2 YNNKEL (reference sequence). The junction had 8 bases not matched to a gene; V was cut back by 3 bases and J by 0 bases. Written as DNA, the CDR3 is TGTGCCAGCAGCCATCGGGGCCGACTAGCCTCCTACGAGCAGTACTTC. Translating it yields CASSHRGRLASYEQYF.

This clonotype was counted between two and nine times. The chain recombines TRBV4-1 with TRBJ2-1; 7 bases align to TRBD1. This CDR3 is 17 amino acids long. From germline, CDR1 is MGHRA and CDR2 YSYEKL. The trim removed 0 bases at V and 7 bases at J, leaving 12 bases unmatched. CDR3 region: CASSQELGAGGRNEQFF. The CDR3 nucleotides are TGCGCCAGCAGCCAAGAACTAGGGGCAGGGGGTAGGAATGAGCAGTTCTTC.

The rearrangement links TRBV29-1 to TRBJ2-1; TRBD1 is a possible D gene (6 bases). Trimming pared 5 bases from V and 5 bases from J, leaving 13 bases between. This CDR3 spans 13 amino acids. Germline V gives CDR1 SQVTM, CDR2 ANQGSEA. The DNA of the CDR3 is TGCAGCGTTAGACAGGCCCCTAACAATGAGCAGTTCTTC. Protein product: CSVRQAPNNEQFF.

The chain carries TRBV2 and TRBJ1-2; D gene uncertain. V dropped 11 bases and J dropped 3 bases, with 16 bases sitting between them. The CDR3 spans 13 residues. Per germline, CDR1 SNHLY and CDR2 FYNNEI. The CDR3 region has the DNA TGTGCCGTATTACAGCCCCCGGACTATGGCTACACCTTC. Its translation: CAVLQPPDYGYTF.

This chain connects TRBV6-2 or TRBV6-3 to TRBJ1-1; weak D call: TRBD1 (6 bases). The CDR3 is 19 amino acids. Trimming removed 0 bases from V and 1 base from J, with 21 bases in between. Per germline, CDR1 MNHEY and CDR2 SVGEGT. The CDR3 here is CASSYSNGRGRRQNTEAFF. The CDR3 DNA sequence: TGTGCCAGCAGTTACTCGAATGGCAGGGGCCGCCGTCAGAACACTGAAGCTTTCTTT.

The CDR3 DNA sequence: TGTGCCAGCAGTGAGGGGTGGGAGTACGAGCAGTACTTC. Its protein is CASSEGWEYEQYF. This chain joins TRBV6-1 and TRBJ2-7, with a tentative D call TRBD2 (5 bases). This CDR3 has 13 amino acids. Trimming removed 3 bases at V and 4 bases at J, with 10 bases between. Per the germline V gene, CDR1 is MNHNS and CDR2 is SASEGT.

The chain has TRBV7-2 and TRBJ2-1, with 8 bases matching TRBD1. CDR3 length equals 19 residues. Trimming took 5 bases from V and 6 from J; bases not matched to a gene: 21. Germline loops: CDR1 SGHTA, CDR2 FQGNSA. The CDR3 nucleotides are TGTGCCAGCAGCCACCCGGTGGGGACAGGTCCCTTTATTGGCAATGAGCAGTTCTTC. Its translation is CASSHPVGTGPFIGNEQFF.

The genes are TRBV6-6 and TRBJ1-6; tentatively, D is TRBD1 (6 bases). The CDR3 loop spans 16 amino acids. Trimming removed 3 bases from V and 7 bases from J, with 16 bases in between. Per germline, CDR1 MNHNY and CDR2 SVGAGI (reference sequence). CDR3 protein: CASSYLEGQQNSPLHF. CDR3 coding DNA: TGTGCCAGCAGTTATCTTGAAGGACAGCAGAATTCACCCCTCCACTTT.